The clone carrying this T cell receptor beta chain was observed many times. Its antigen remains unknown. This sample was included in a study of read filtering for tumor transcriptome and immune sequencing. Turning to the study itself: The cohort had roughly 17 men and about 15 women aged roughly 47 to 90, mean about 66 years. Notes on the study in general: IR-seq captured clonotypes deeper and more reliably than RNA-seq. The CD138-negative fraction was mixed bone marrow immune cells, not pure T cells. Around 85% of IR-seq clonotypes had one read, totaling approximately 3.3% of reads; RNA-seq: approximately 73% and 42%.

Molecular barcoded adaptors covering alpha/delta and beta/gamma chains were used on approximately 400 ng RNA. TCRdb itself ran the reads through MiXCR, one entry per CDR3 protein. The sample has some 140,000 distinct CDR3 sequences; approximately 13% are singletons. V was clipped by 5 bases and J by 6 bases; unmatched bases: 4. CDR1 and CDR2 (germline): DFQATT, SNEGSKA (reference sequence). The length of the CDR3 is 13 residues. Sequenced sample: a population of CD138-negative cells sorted from bone marrow. The sequence was obtained from a donor over 35 with multiple myeloma. The rearrangement joins TRBV20-1 to TRBJ1-5; 10 bases are shared with TRBD1. CDR3 sequence: CSARQGAGQPQHF. CDR3 coding DNA: TGCAGTGCTCGACAGGGGGCGGGTCAGCCCCAGCATTTT.